The entry that follows covers one TCR beta chain sequence. The data stem from a study of blood T cell repertoires in COVID-19. Sequenced by immunoSEQ multiplex PCR; TCRdb stores in-frame clones only, minus some. In the table there are approximately 94,000 clones, 91% of which are singletons. Germline V gene sequence: CDR1 SEHNR, CDR2 FQNEAQ (reference sequence). V was cut by 5 bases and J by 4 bases, with 15 bases left in between. CDR3 length: 15 residues. Source material: peripheral blood. This TCR was sampled from a man aged 50 to 60 with active COVID-19. This chain links TRBV7-9 with TRBJ2-1; the D gene is possibly TRBD2 (7 bases). Here the CDR3 reads CASSPPGGPYNEQFF. The DNA for the CDR3 is TGTGCCAGCAGCCCTCCCGGGGGGCCTTACAATGAGCAGTTCTTC. Full variable domain (rest looked up from reference TRBV7-9 and TRBJ2-1): DTGVSQNPRHKITKRGQNVTFRCDPISEHNRLYWYRQTLGQGPEFLTYFQNEAQLEKSRLLSDRFSAERPKGSFSTLEIQRTEQGDSAMYLCASSPPGGPYNEQFFGPGTRLTVL.